The subject of this entry is one T cell receptor (beta chain). The antigen is undetermined. Germline values: CDR1 MGHRA, CDR2 YSYEKL. V lost 4 bases and J lost 2; bases outside the gene matches: 9. The CDR3 contains 19 residues. cDNA libraries for TCR beta contained unique molecular identifiers. From approximately 0.95 to 9.8 million T cells, 500,000 or so cDNA molecules were obtained. TCRdb called the PCR reads again in MiXCR, with one record for every CDR3 protein. The top ten clones hold over 10% of a sample with about 500,000 distinct CDR3 sequences, roughly 45% of them seen once. The data originate from a study of post-analysis software for immune sequencing data. Study in general: Relapsing-remitting, secondary progressive and progressive-relapsing forms of multiple sclerosis all featured among disease courses. Study-level findings and limits: Controls showed lower frequencies than patients for several TRBV segments, and TRBV5-6, TRBV5-1 and TRBV20-1 were among these. Samples sharing a preparation batch grouped tightly together when assessed by F measure.

This chain joins TRBV4-1 and TRBJ2-4; 15 bases match TRBD2. This TCR was sampled from a girl between 5 and 17 years old with multiple sclerosis. Sequencing used blood. The DNA of the CDR3 is TGCGCCAGCAGCCCTGGGGGACTAGCGGGAGGCCCGCCCAAAAACATTCAGTACTTC. As protein: CASSPGGLAGGPPKNIQYF.